This T cell receptor beta chain was identified in a study of lymphopenia after photon versus proton radiotherapy. TCRdb's copy holds only in-frame clones and misses some; the assay was immunoSEQ multiplex PCR. The data contain approximately 45,000 clones, 85% of them singletons. Trimming removed 3 bases from V and 1 base from J, with 15 bases in between. Germline V gene sequence: CDR1 MDHEN, CDR2 SYDVKM. The CDR3 sequence is 17 residues long. Study-level points and caveats: Photon-treated patients lost naive T cells and TCR diversity; proton-treated stayed stable. After the lymphocyte nadir, photon-treated repertoires showed oligoclonal expansion, especially of CD8+ Temra cells.

On this clone: Its antigen is undetermined.

The genes are TRBV28 and TRBJ2-2; D gene uncertain. The sample was peripheral blood, taken from a patient treated with photon-based radiotherapy. This clonotype originated in a man aged 35-49 years with gastric cancer. CDR3 in DNA: TGTGCCAGCAGTTTTCCCCCTACCGGACGGAACACCGGGGAGCTGTTTTTT. Translated: CASSFPPTGRNTGELFF.